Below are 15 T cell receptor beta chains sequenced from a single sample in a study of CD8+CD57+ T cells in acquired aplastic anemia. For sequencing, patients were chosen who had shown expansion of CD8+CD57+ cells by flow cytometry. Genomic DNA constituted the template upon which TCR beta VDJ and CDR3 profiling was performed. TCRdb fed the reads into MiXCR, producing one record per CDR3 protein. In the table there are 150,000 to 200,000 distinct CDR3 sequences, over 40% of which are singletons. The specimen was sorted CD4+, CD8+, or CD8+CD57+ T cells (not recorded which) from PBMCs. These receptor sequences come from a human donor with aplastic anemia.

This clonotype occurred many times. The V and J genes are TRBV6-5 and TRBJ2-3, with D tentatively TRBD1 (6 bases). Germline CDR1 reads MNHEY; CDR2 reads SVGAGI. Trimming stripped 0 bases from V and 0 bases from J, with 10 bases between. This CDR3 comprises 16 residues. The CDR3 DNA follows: TGTGCCAGCAGTTACTCGTACAGGGTGAGCACAGATACGCAGTATTTT. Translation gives CASSYSYRVSTDTQYF.

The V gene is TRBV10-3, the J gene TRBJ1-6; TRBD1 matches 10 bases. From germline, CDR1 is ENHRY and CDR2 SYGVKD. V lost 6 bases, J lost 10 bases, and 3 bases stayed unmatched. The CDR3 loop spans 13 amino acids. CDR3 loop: CAIRGTGDSPLHF. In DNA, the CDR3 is TGTGCCATCAGAGGGACAGGGGACTCACCCCTCCACTTT.

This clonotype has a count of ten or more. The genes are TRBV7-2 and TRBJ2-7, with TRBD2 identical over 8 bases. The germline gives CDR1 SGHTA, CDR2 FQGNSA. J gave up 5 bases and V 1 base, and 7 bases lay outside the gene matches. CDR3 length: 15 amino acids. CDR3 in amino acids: CASSLGGTRGNEQYF. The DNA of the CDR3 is TGTGCCAGCAGCTTAGGCGGGACTAGGGGGAACGAGCAGTACTTC.

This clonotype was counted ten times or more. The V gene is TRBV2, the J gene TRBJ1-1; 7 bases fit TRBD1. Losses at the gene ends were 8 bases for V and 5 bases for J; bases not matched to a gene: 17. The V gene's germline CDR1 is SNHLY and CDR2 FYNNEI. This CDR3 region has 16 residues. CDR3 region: CASCRQGWNTGTEAFF. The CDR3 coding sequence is TGTGCCAGCTGCAGACAGGGCTGGAATACAGGGACTGAAGCTTTCTTT.

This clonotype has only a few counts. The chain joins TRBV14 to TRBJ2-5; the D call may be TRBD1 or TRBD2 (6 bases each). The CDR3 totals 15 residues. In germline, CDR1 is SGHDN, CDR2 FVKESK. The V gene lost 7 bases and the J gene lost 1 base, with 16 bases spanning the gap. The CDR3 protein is CASNLGGQPQETQYF. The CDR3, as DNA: TGTGCCAGCAACCTTGGGGGGCAGCCCCAAGAGACCCAGTACTTC.

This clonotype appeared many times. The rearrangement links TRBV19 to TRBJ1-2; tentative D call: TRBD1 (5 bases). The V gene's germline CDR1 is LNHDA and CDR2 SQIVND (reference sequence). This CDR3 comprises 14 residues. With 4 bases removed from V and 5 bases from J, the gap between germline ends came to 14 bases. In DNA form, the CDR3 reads TGTGCCAGTAGTAGGGGGTTCGGCAGGTATGGCTACACCTTC. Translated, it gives CASSRGFGRYGYTF.

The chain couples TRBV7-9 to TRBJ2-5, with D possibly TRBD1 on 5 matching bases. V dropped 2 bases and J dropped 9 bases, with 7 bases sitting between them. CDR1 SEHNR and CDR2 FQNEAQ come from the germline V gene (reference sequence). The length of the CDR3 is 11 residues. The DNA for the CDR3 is TGTGCCAGCAGCTTATTAGGGGCCCAGTACTTC. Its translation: CASSLLGAQYF.

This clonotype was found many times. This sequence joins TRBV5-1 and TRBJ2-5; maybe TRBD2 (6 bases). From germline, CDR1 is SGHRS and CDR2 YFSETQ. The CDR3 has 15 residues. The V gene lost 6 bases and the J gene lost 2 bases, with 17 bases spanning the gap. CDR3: CASMLAGTLQETQYF. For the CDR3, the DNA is TGCGCCAGCATGTTGGCAGGGACTCTACAAGAGACCCAGTACTTC.

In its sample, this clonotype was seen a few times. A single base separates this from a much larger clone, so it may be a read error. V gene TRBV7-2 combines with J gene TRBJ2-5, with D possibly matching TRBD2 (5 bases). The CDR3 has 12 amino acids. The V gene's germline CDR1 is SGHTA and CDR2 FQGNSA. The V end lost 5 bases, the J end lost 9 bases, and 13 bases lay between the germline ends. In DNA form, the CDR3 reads TGTGCCAGCAGCACCACCAGGAGGCCCCAGTACTTC. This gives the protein CASSTTRRPQYF.

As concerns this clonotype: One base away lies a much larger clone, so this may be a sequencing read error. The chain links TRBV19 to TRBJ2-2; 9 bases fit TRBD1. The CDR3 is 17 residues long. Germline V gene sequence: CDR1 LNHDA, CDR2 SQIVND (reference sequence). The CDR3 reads CASSITPGQGNSGELFF. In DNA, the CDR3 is TGTGCCAGTAGTATAACCCCCGGACAGGGGAACTCCGGGGAGCTGTTTTTT.

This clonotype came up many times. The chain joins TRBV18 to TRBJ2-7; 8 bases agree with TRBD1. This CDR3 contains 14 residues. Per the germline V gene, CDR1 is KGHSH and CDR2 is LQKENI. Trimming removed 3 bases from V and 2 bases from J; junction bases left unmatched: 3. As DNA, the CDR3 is TGTGCCAGCTCACCGGGACAGGCTACCTACGAGCAGTACTTC. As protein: CASSPGQATYEQYF.

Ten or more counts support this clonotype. DNA for the CDR3: TGCAGTGCTAGAAGAACGGGGCGTACTCTCACAGATACGCAGTATTTT. This codes for CSARRTGRTLTDTQYF. The chain is built from TRBV20-1 and TRBJ2-3; D may match TRBD1 or TRBD2 (5 bases each). Germline-derived CDR1 and CDR2 are DFQATT and SNEGSKA (reference sequence). The V end lost 2 bases, the J end lost 2 bases, and 17 bases lay between the germline ends. The CDR3 spans 16 residues.

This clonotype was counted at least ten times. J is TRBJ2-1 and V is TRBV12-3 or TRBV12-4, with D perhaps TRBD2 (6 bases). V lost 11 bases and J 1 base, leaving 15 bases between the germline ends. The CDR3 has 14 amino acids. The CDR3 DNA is TGTGCCGGCAATCGGCGGGGATCCTACAATGAGCAGTTCTTC. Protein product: CAGNRRGSYNEQFF.

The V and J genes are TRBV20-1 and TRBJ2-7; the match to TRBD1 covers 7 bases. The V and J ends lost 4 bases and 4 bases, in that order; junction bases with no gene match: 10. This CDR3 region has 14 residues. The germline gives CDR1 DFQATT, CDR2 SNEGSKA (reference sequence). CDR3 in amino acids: CSAIWTGKPYEQYF. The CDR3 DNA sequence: TGCAGTGCTATCTGGACAGGAAAACCGTACGAGCAGTACTTC.

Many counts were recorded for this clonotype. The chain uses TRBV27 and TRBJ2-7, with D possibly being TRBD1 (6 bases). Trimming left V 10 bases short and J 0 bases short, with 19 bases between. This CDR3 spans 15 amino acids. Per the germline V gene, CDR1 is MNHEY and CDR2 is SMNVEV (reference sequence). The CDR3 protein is CATHRDRLSSYEQYF. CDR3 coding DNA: TGTGCCACCCACCGAGACAGGCTCAGCTCCTACGAGCAGTACTTC.